This T cell receptor (beta chain) is drawn from a study of blood T cell repertoires in COVID-19 (dated by TCRdb to between 2020 and 2021). In terms of the full investigation: Collaborator samples came from the United States, Italy and Spain and covered acute and convalescent phases of COVID-19. The material from the prospective study consisted of cDNA or gDNA derived from T cells, B-cell-depleted T cells, or PBMCs. Deeply sampled blood TCRbeta repertoires from subjects exposed to, actively infected with, or recovered from COVID-19 were included in the dataset. A freely available public database, intended as a resource for researchers studying the immune response to SARS-CoV-2, is where the repertoires were released. The samples were drawn from the first 160 participants of the ongoing ImmuneRACE study and from roughly 1,300 subjects provided by 6 global collaborators. A de-identified subject ID, COVID-19 status, age in years and sex were almost always included in the sample metadata. Where available, HLA class I and class II types were obtained from metadata supplied by the sample provider rather than from assay-based typing. Broader findings and caveats from the paper: Clinical and demographic metadata were provided uncurated, with the amount varying by source and participant.

V and J lose 5 bases and 4 bases, and a span of 20 bases separates them. Taken from cysteine to phenylalanine, the CDR3 has 16 residues. This entry keeps only the CDR3 DNA: 48 bases, framed from base 1. CDR1 and CDR2 were assigned from the germline V gene (reference sequence) as MNHEY and SMNVEV. The immunoSEQ Assay, a bias-controlled multiplex PCR, was used to amplify TCRbeta CDR3 regions from genomic DNA. Per the source publication's procedure: The number of nucleated cells in each sample was estimated from the amplification of reference gene primers within the assay. To quantify the absolute abundance of each unique TCRbeta CDR3 rearrangement, sequence reads were collapsed and filtered. For each sample, productive Simpson clonality was calculated as the square root of Simpson's diversity index over productive rearrangements. TCRdb took over this immuneACCESS table, retaining in-frame rearrangements with V and J assigned. Such tables are incomplete; in checked studies, under half of the missing clones stem from an unresolved V gene, and the remainder is unexplained. The V and J calls and clone size come from that table; D and trimming were worked out from the DNA. Counted in this sample were 200,000 or so clones; 92% of them appeared once. Over 0.75% of the sample rests with the top ten.

In Seattle, one collaborating source enrolled patients while the infection was active and tracked those patients longitudinally over the course of disease. Collaborating institutions collected whole blood in K2EDTA tubes following their own protocols. For TCRbeta analysis, collaborator samples were shipped as frozen whole blood, as isolated PBMCs, or as DNA extracted from either sample type. This clone was observed a few times. Its binding antigen is unknown. Qualities for individual bases were not recorded, and no much larger clone is one base off. The V and J genes are TRBV27 and TRBJ1-2; matching of 6 bases hints at TRBD1 as the D gene. Sequences were obtained from peripheral blood. This TCR was sampled from a man between 60 and 75 years old with COVID-19, enrolled during active disease. In nucleotide form, the sequence is TGTGCCAGCAGTAGGACCGGGGGGGGCCAGCGCTATGGCTACACCTTC. It encodes CASSRTGGGQRYGYTF.